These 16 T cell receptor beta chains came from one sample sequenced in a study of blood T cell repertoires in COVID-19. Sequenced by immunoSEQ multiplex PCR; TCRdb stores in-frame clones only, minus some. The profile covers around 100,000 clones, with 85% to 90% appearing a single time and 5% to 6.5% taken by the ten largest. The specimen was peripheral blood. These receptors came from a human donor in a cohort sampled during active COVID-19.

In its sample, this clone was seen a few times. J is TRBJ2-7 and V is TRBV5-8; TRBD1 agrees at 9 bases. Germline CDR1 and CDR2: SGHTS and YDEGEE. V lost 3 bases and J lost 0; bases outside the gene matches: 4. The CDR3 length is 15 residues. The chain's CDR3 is CASSWGTGPSYEQYF. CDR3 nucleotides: TGTGCCAGCAGCTGGGGGACAGGGCCCTCCTACGAGCAGTACTTC. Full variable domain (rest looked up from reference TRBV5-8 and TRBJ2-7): EAGVTQSPTHLIKTRGQQATLRCSPISGHTSVYWYQQALGLGLQFLLWYDEGEERNRGNFPPRFSGRQFPNYSSELNVNALELEDSALYLCASSWGTGPSYEQYFGPGTRLTVT.

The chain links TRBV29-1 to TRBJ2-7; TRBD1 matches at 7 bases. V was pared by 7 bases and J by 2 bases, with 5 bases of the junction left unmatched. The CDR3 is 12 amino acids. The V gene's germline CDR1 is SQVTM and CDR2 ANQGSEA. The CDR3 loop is CSARDSPYEQYF. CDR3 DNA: TGCAGCGCGAGGGACAGCCCCTACGAGCAGTACTTC.

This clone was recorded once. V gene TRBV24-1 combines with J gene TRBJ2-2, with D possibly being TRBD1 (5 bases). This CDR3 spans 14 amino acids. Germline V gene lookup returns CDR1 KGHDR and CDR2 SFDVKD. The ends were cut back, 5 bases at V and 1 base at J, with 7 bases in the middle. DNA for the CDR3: TGTGCCACCAGTGGCCAGGGGAACACCGGGGAGCTGTTTTTT. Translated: CATSGQGNTGELFF.

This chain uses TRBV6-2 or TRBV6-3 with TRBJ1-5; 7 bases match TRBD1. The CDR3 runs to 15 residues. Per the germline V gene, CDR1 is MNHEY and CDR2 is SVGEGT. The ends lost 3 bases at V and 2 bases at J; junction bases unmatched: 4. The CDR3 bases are TGTGCCAGCAGTTATCAGGGGGTAGGCAATCAGCCCCAGCATTTT. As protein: CASSYQGVGNQPQHF.

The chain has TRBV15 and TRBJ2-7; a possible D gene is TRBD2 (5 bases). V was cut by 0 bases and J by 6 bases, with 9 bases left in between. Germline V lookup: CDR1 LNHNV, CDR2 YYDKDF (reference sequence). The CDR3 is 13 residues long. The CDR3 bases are TGTGCCACCAGCAGAGAATCGGGGTTCGAGCAGTACTTC. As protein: CATSRESGFEQYF.

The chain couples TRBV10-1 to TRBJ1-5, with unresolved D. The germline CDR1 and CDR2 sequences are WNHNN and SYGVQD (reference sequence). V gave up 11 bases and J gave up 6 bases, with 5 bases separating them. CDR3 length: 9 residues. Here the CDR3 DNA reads TGCGCCGGCCCTCAGCCCCAGCATTTT. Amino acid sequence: CAGPQPQHF.

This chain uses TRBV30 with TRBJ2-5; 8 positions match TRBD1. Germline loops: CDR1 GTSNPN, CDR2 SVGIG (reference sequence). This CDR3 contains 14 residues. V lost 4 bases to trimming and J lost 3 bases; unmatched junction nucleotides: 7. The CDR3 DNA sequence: TGTGCCTGGAATACCGGGACAGGAAAAGAGACCCAGTACTTC. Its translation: CAWNTGTGKETQYF. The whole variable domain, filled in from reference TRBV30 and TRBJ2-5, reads SQTIHQWPATLVQPVGSPLSLECTVEGTSNPNLYWYRQAAGRGLQLLFYSVGIGQISSEVPQNLSASRPQDRQFILSSKKLLLSDSGFYLCAWNTGTGKETQYFGPGTRLLVL.

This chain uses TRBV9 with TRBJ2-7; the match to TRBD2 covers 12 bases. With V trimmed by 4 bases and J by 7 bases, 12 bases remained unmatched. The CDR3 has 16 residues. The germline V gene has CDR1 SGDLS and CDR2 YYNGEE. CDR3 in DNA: TGTGCCAGCAGCCCAGACCCTAGCGGGAGGGTAGGGGAGCAGTACTTC. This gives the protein CASSPDPSGRVGEQYF.

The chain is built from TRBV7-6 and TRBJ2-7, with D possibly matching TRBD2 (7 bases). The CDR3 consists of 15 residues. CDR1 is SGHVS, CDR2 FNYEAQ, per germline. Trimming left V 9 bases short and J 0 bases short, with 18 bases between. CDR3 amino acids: CASEGGDFPSYEQYF. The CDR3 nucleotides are TGTGCCAGTGAGGGGGGGGACTTCCCCTCCTACGAGCAGTACTTC.

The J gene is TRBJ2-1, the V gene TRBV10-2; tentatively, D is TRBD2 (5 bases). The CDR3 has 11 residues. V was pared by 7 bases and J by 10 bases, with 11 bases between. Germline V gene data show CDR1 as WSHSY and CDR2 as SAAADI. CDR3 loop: CASNFGIEQFF. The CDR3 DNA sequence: TGCGCCAGCAATTTCGGGATCGAGCAGTTCTTC.

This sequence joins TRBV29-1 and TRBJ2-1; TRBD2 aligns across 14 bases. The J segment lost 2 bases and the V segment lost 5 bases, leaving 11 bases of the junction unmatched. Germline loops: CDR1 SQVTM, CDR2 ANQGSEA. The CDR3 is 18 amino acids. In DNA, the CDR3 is TGCAGCGTTAGAGGGGGACTAGCGGGAGTAGGGACCTACAATGAGCAGTTCTTC. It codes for CSVRGGLAGVGTYNEQFF.

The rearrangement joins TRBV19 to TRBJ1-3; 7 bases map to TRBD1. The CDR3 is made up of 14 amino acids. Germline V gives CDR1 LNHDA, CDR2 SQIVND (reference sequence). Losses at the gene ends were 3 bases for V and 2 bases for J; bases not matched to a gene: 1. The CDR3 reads CASSIGTAGNTIYF. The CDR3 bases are TGTGCCAGTAGTATTGGGACAGCTGGAAACACCATATATTTT.

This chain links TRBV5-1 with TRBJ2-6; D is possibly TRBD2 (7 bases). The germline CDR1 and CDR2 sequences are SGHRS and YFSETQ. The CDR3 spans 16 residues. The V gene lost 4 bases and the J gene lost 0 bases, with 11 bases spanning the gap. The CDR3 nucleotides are TGCGCCAGCAGCCTGGGAGGGGGCTCTGGGGCCAACGTCCTGACTTTC. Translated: CASSLGGGSGANVLTF.

CDR3 nucleotides: TGCGCCAGCAGCGAAATGGACAGGGGGGAACTGTTTTTT. Its protein is CASSEMDRGELFF. The V and J genes are TRBV5-1 and TRBJ1-4; 10 bases agree with TRBD1. V shed 4 bases, J shed 12 bases, and the junction held 6 bases outside the gene matches. CDR1 and CDR2 (germline): SGHRS, YFSETQ. CDR3 length equals 13 residues.

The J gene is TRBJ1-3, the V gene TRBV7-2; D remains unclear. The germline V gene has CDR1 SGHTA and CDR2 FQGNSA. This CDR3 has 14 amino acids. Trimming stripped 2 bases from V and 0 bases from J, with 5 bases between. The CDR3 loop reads CASSLLFSGNTIYF. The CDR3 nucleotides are TGTGCCAGCAGCTTACTGTTCTCTGGAAACACCATATATTTT.

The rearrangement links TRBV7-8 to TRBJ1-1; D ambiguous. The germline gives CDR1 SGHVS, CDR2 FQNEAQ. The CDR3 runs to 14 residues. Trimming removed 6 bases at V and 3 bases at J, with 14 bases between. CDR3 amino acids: CASRTLLEDTEAFF. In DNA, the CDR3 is TGTGCCAGCAGAACCCTCCTTGAGGACACTGAAGCTTTCTTT.